This section outlines one TCR beta chain sequence together with its context. Its antigen is undetermined. CDR1 DFQATT and CDR2 SNEGSKA come from the germline V gene (reference sequence). Trimming cost V 5 bases and J 8 bases, with 16 bases left between them. The CDR3 runs 13 residues. This record belongs to a study of CD8 T cells in ankylosing spondylitis. The study's findings and limits: Disease-linked clones were CD8+ and relatively rare in peripheral blood. Past studies reported some motif variants in reactive arthritis synovial fluid and blood. Among TCR beta sequences, a motif of eight or nine highly homologous variants appeared characteristic of ankylosing spondylitis blood. According to the report, clones linked to the disease were significantly enriched in matched synovial fluid samples taken from ankylosing spondylitis patients.

Making use of molecular barcodes, quantitative 5'-RACE generated TCR beta libraries. TCRdb recomputed calls from the 5' RACE reads with MiXCR, one row per CDR3 protein. The data show some 840,000 distinct CDR3 sequences, approximately 12% seen once. Sequenced input: blood, either unsorted or a sorted T cell fraction (not recorded which). The rearrangement uses TRBV20-1 and TRBJ2-4; D is perhaps TRBD2 (6 bases). This receptor was obtained from a male donor with ankylosing spondylitis. CDR3 protein: CSARPGPGDIQYF. The CDR3 nucleotides are TGCAGTGCTCGCCCCGGCCCGGGAGACATTCAGTACTTC.